This T cell receptor beta chain came from a study of T cell repertoires in cytomegalovirus infection. The V gene lost 0 bases and the J gene lost 6 bases, with 11 bases spanning the gap. There are 15 residues in the CDR3. Per germline, CDR1 SEHNR and CDR2 FQNEAQ (reference sequence). This clonotype was detected many times. Using its own MiXCR run on the reads, TCRdb lists one record per CDR3 protein. The sample includes some 300,000 distinct CDR3 sequences, roughly a tenth of them seen just once. Sequenced material: PBMCs. The chain couples TRBV7-9 to TRBJ2-2; tentative D call: TRBD1 (5 bases). The sequence was collected from a human donor in good health (CMV status not recorded). Some clones in this sample may be carry-over from other donors' samples. CDR3 bases: TGTGCCAGCAGCTTAGCGCTCGAAGGGGCCGGGGAGCTGTTTTTT. Protein: CASSLALEGAGELFF. The full variable domain, in which reference TRBV7-9 and TRBJ2-2 provide the parts outside the CDR3, is DTGVSQNPRHKITKRGQNVTFRCDPISEHNRLYWYRQTLGQGPEFLTYFQNEAQLEKSRLLSDRFSAERPKGSFSTLEIQRTEQGDSAMYLCASSLALEGAGELFFGEGSRLTVL.